This T cell receptor (beta chain) is from a study of T-cell memory formation after mild COVID-19 (dated by TCRdb to the early 2020s). Background on the whole study: TCR sequence clusters from the two donors were found to be largely donor specific. Longitudinal TCRalpha and TCRbeta repertoire sequencing tracked T-cell clones expanding and contracting after mild COVID-19 in a couple of donors. The cohort was made up of two young adult volunteers, one female and one male, who were previously healthy. Overall study outcomes, separate from this receptor: The detection of some responding clones in pre-infection memory suggests that pre-existing cross-reactive memory T cells joined the SARS-CoV-2 response. From day 15 to 85, contracting clones showed balanced CD4/CD8 phenotypes, whereas a second wave of clones that expanded from day 15 to 37 leaned towards CD4+. Only a couple of mild cases were covered in the study, and larger cohorts including severe cases with pre-infection samples were considered necessary. Contracting CD4+ clones turned up mainly in the CM and EM memory subsets, whereas EMRA was where CD8+ clones were enriched. SARS-CoV-2 specificity was not confirmed for the second-wave clones peaking on day 37.

Trimmed from V: 4 bases; trimmed from J: 5 bases; junction bases lacking a gene match: 11. CDR1 and CDR2 (SGHTS, YDEGEE) derive from the germline V gene. From its cysteine to its phenylalanine, the CDR3 spans 15 amino acids. The CDR3 DNA has 45 bases and is translated from base 1. This clonotype was seen a few times. Its antigen remains undetermined. It has no much larger one-base neighbor in the sample; base qualities were not kept. Ficoll-Paque density gradient centrifugation was used to isolate PBMCs. The sample was run on an Illumina NovaSeq 6000. Using 5'RACE with constant-segment primers, TCRalpha and TCRbeta cDNA libraries were constructed, with sample barcodes and unique molecular identifiers added in the process. RNA was extracted from every sample with Trizol reagent. The libraries were amplified in two PCR steps, and the second step added a second sample barcode and Illumina TruSeq adapters. The libraries were sequenced on an Illumina NovaSeq using 2 x 150 bp paired-end reads. Under the source paper's analysis protocol: Reads were demultiplexed and collapsed into UMI-guided consensus sequences with migec v1.2.7. With mixcr v2.1.11, UMI consensuses were aligned to TRA and TRB V and J templates and assembled into clonotypes. A clonotype was counted as expanded or contracted only if both edgeR and NoisET called the change significant, with noise models trained on biological replicates. edgeR calls used a false discovery rate-adjusted p below 0.01 and a log2 fold-change threshold of 1. PCA with hierarchical clustering of max-normalized trajectories of the 1000 most abundant clonotypes was used as exploratory dynamics analysis. Separately sequenced CD4+ and CD8+ repertoires were used to assign the CD4 or CD8 phenotype of responding clones. TCRdb ran its own pipeline on the public reads, namely fastp trimming at Q25 and MiXCR clone calling, and kept in-frame beta chains. When rows share a CDR3 protein, they turn into one entry using the most common DNA and genes. Here the V and J calls rest on TCRdb's processing, not on the authors' analysis. Within this sample are around 300,000 distinct CDR3 sequences, with under 20% of them counted one time only. The leading ten clones occupy more than 20% of the sample.

Recombination linked TRBV5-8 to TRBJ2-5, with 7 middle bases fitting TRBD1. This sequence originates from a man younger than 35 who had mild COVID-19 (a few samples of this study predate the infection). The sample titles of this study are shuffled in the database, so cell type and time point are left out; the donor was told from shared clones. The sequencing input was PBMCs or a T cell subset sorted from them (not recorded which). This receptor carries the CDR3 CASSHRQGRMETQYF. At the DNA level, the sequence is TGTGCCAGCAGCCATCGACAGGGTAGGATGGAGACCCAGTACTTC.